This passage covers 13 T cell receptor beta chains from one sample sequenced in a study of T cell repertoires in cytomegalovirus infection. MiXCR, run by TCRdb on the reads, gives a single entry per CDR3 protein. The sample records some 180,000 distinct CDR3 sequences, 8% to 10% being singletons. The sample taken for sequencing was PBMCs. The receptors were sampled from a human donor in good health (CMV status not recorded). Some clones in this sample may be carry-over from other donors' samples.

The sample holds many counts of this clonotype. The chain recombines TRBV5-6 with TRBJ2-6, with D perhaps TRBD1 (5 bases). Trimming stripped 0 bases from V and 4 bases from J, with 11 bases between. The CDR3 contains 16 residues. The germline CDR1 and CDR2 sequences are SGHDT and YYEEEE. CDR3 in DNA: TGTGCCAGCAGCTTGGTGGTGGGGCGCGGGGCCAACGTCCTGACTTTC. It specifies CASSLVVGRGANVLTF.

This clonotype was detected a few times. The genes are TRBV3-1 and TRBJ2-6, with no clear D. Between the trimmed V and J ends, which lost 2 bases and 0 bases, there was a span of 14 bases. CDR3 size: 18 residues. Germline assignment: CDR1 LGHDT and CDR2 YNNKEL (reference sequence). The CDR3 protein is CASSQFPTANSGANVLTF. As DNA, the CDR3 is TGTGCCAGCAGCCAATTCCCAACAGCGAACTCTGGGGCCAACGTCCTGACTTTC.

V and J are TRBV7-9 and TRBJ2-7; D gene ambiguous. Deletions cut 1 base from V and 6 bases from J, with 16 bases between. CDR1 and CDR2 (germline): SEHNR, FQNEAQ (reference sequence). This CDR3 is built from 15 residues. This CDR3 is CASSLEGRSSGEQYF. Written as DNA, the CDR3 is TGTGCCAGCAGCTTAGAAGGCCGGTCGTCGGGCGAGCAGTACTTC.

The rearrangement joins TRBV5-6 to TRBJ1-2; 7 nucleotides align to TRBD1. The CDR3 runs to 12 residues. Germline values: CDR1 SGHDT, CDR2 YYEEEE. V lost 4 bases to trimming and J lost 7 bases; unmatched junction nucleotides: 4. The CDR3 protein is CASSVRTGGYTF. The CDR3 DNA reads TGTGCCAGCAGCGTACGGACAGGTGGCTACACCTTC. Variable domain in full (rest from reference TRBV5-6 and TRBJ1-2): DAGVTQSPTHLIKTRGQQVTLRCSPKSGHDTVSWYQQALGQGPQFIFQYYEEEERQRGNFPDRFSGHQFPNYSSELNVNALLLGDSALYLCASSVRTGGYTFGSGTRLTVV.

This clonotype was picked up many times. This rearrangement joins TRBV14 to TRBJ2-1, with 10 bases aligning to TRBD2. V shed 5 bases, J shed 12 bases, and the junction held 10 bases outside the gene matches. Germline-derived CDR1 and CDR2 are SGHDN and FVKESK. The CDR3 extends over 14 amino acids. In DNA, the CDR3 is TGTGCCAGCAGCGATCAGCGGGAGGGAATTGGGCAGTTCTTC. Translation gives CASSDQREGIGQFF.

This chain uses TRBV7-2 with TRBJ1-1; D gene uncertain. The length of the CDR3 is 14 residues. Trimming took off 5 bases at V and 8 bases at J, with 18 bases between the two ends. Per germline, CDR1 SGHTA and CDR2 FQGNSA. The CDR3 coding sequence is TGTGCCAGCAGCCCGCAGGTAGGGTCCCTCGAAGCTTTCTTT. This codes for CASSPQVGSLEAFF. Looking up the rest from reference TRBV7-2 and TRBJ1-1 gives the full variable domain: GAGVSQSPSNKVTEKGKDVELRCDPISGHTALYWYRQSLGQGLEFLIYFQGNSAPDKSGLPSDRFSAERTGGSVSTLTIQRTQQEDSAVYLCASSPQVGSLEAFFGQGTRLTVV.

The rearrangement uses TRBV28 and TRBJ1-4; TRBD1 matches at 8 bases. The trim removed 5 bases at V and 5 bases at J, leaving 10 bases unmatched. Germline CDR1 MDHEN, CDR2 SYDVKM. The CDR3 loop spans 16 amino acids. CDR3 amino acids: CASSVGQGRLNEKLFF. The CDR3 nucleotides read TGTGCCAGCAGTGTCGGACAGGGAAGATTAAATGAAAAACTGTTTTTT. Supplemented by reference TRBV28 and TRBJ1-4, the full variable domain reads DVKVTQSSRYLVKRTGEKVFLECVQDMDHENMFWYRQDPGLGLRLIYFSYDVKMKEKGDIPEGYSVSREKKERFSLILESASTNQTSMYLCASSVGQGRLNEKLFFGSGTQLSVL.

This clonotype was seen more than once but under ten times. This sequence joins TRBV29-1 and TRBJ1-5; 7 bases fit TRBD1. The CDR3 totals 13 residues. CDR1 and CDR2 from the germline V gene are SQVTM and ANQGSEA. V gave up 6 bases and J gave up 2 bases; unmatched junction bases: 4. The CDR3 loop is CSVRQGGNQPQHF. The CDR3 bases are TGCAGCGTAAGACAGGGAGGCAATCAGCCCCAGCATTTT.

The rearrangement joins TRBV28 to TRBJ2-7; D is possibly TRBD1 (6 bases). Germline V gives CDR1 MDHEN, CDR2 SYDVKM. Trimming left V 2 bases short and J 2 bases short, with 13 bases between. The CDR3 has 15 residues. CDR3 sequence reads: CASSLRGTLAYEQYF. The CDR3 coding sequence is TGTGCCAGCAGTTTAAGGGGGACGCTAGCCTACGAGCAGTACTTC.

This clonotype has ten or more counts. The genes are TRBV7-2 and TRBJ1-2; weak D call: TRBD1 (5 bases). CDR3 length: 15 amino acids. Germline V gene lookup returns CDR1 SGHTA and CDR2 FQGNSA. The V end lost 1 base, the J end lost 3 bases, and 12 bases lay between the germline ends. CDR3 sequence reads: CASSLGPGSDYGYTF. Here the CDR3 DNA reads TGTGCCAGCAGCTTAGGTCCAGGGTCGGACTATGGCTACACCTTC. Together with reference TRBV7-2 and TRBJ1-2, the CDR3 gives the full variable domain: GAGVSQSPSNKVTEKGKDVELRCDPISGHTALYWYRQSLGQGLEFLIYFQGNSAPDKSGLPSDRFSAERTGGSVSTLTIQRTQQEDSAVYLCASSLGPGSDYGYTFGSGTRLTVV.

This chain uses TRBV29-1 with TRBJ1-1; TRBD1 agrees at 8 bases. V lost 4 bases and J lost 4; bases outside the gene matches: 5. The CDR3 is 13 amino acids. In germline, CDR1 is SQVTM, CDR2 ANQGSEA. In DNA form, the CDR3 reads TGCAGCGTTGGACAGGGGTCTACCACTGAAGCTTTCTTT. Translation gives CSVGQGSTTEAFF.

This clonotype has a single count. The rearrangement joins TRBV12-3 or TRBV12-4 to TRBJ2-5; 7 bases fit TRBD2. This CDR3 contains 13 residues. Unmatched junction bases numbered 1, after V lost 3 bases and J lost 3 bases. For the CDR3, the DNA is TGTGCCAGCAGTTTCGGGACTAAAGAGACCCAGTACTTC. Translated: CASSFGTKETQYF.

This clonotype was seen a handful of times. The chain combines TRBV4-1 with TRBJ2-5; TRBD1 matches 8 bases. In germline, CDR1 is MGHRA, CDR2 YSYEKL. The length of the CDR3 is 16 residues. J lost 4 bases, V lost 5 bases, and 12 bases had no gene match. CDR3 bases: TGCGCCAGCAGCGGAGATGGCAGGGGGCTTGGAGAGACCCAGTACTTC. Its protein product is CASSGDGRGLGETQYF.